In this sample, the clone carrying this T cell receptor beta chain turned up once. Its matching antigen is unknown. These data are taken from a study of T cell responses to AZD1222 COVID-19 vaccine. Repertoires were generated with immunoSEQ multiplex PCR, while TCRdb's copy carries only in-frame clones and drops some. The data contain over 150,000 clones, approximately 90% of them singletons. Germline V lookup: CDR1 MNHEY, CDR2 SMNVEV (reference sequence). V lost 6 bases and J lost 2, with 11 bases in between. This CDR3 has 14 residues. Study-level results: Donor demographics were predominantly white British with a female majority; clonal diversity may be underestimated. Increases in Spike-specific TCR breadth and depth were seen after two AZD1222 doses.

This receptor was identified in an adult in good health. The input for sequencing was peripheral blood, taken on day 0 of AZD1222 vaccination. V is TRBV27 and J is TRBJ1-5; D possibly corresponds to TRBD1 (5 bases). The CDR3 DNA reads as TGTGCCAGCAGGAGTGGGGGTGGCAATCAGCCCCAGCATTTT. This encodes CASRSGGGNQPQHF.